The 26 T cell receptor beta chains reported below all come from one sample, sequenced in a study of tumor-infiltrating lymphocytes in primary liver carcinoma. A constant-region primer served to make TCR beta cDNA from around 540 ng total RNA. Library construction for TCR beta comprised three nested multiplex PCR rounds performed with slightly modified ARM-PCR. TRBV1-TRBV30 forward primers paired with a C-beta reverse primer drove the first two PCR rounds, ten to eleven cycles each. TCRdb reprocessed the multiplex PCR reads with MiXCR, giving one entry per CDR3 protein. This table holds about 180,000 distinct CDR3 sequences, about 55% found once. The study extracted blood RNA from unsorted whole blood and also extracted germline DNA. The material sequenced was peripheral blood. The receptor source for this set is a man aged 40-55 years with primary liver carcinoma and hepatitis B virus infection.

In its sample, this clonotype was seen a few times. The J gene is TRBJ1-1, the V gene TRBV7-8; the D is unclear. The CDR3 loop spans 15 amino acids. The germline V gene has CDR1 SGHVS and CDR2 FQNEAQ. The V and J ends lost 2 bases and 1 base respectively, with 11 bases between them. This chain's CDR3 is CASSLIFRKNTEAFF. For the CDR3, the DNA is TGTGCCAGCAGCTTAATCTTTCGGAAGAACACTGAAGCTTTCTTT.

This clonotype was seen many times. J is TRBJ2-7 and V is TRBV6-1; D is possibly TRBD1 (5 bases). The germline CDR1 and CDR2 sequences are MNHNS and SASEGT. This CDR3 has 18 amino acids. Deletions cut 4 bases from V and 0 bases from J, with 22 bases between. The CDR3 loop is CASSATGGWRLTSYEQYF. CDR3 nucleotide sequence: TGTGCCAGCAGTGCTACAGGCGGCTGGCGCCTGACCTCCTACGAGCAGTACTTC.

The rearrangement joins TRBV11-1 to TRBJ2-4; D is unresolved. There are 17 residues in the CDR3. CDR1 and CDR2 (germline): SGHAT, FQDESV (reference sequence). Trimming removed 5 bases from V and 0 bases from J, with 17 bases in between. DNA of the CDR3: TGTGCCAGCAGCGAAGGATGGGTGCTCGGAGCCAAAAACATTCAGTACTTC. Its protein is CASSEGWVLGAKNIQYF.

This clonotype showed up just a few times. The gene calls are TRBV12-3 or TRBV12-4 and TRBJ2-7; perhaps D is TRBD1 or TRBD2 (5 bases each). The CDR3 sequence is 15 residues long. Trimming stripped 7 bases from V and 2 bases from J, with 18 bases between. CDR3 in amino acids: CASILTGTYPYEQYF. CDR3 bases: TGTGCCAGCATCTTAACCGGGACGTACCCCTACGAGCAGTACTTC.

This clonotype has more than one count but fewer than ten. This sequence joins TRBV14 and TRBJ2-1, with 9 bases fitting TRBD2. The CDR3 totals 15 residues. Germline V gene sequence: CDR1 SGHDN, CDR2 FVKESK. V was pared by 5 bases and J by 3 bases, with 5 bases of the junction left unmatched. CDR3 nucleotide sequence: TGTGCCAGCAGCTCTCGGACTAGCGTCTACAATGAGCAGTTCTTC. It specifies CASSSRTSVYNEQFF. Variable domain in full (rest from reference TRBV14 and TRBJ2-1): EAGVTQFPSHSVIEKGQTVTLRCDPISGHDNLYWYRRVMGKEIKFLLHFVKESKQDESGMPNNRFLAERTGGTYSTLKVQPAELEDSGVYFCASSSRTSVYNEQFFGPGTRLTVL.

V and J are TRBV5-4 and TRBJ2-2; 11 bases match TRBD1. V shed 4 bases, J shed 7 bases, and the junction held 6 bases outside the gene matches. This CDR3 contains 15 residues. Germline CDR1 is SGHNT and CDR2 is YYREEE (reference sequence). The CDR3 loop is CASSPGQGAGGELFF. CDR3 bases: TGTGCCAGCAGCCCCGGACAGGGGGCCGGCGGGGAGCTGTTTTTT. Looking up the rest from reference TRBV5-4 and TRBJ2-2 gives the full variable domain: ETGVTQSPTHLIKTRGQQVTLRCSSQSGHNTVSWYQQALGQGPQFIFQYYREEENGRGNFPPRFSGLQFPNYSSELNVNALELDDSALYLCASSPGQGAGGELFFGEGSRLTVL.

The chain links TRBV11-2 to TRBJ2-7; tentatively, D is TRBD1 (6 bases). V was shortened by 1 base and J by 8 bases, with 15 bases between the two germline ends. CDR3 length equals 14 residues. The germline CDR1 and CDR2 sequences are SGHAT and FQNNGV. CDR3 DNA sequence: TGTGCCAGCAGCTTAGTTGGGGGCTCCCACAAGCAGTACTTC. It translates to CASSLVGGSHKQYF.

With respect to this clonotype: One base away lies a much larger clone, so this may be a sequencing read error. This chain connects TRBV5-1 to TRBJ2-7; D is possibly TRBD2 (5 bases). The CDR3 length is 14 residues. In germline, CDR1 is SGHRS, CDR2 YFSETQ. CDR3 DNA: TGCACCAGCAGCCCTACCCGGGATTCGTCCGAGCAGTACTTC. This gives the protein CTSSPTRDSSEQYF.

This clonotype came up many times. The J gene is TRBJ2-7, the V gene TRBV6-5; 10 bases match TRBD1. Germline V gives CDR1 MNHEY, CDR2 SVGAGI. This CDR3 has 14 residues. V lost 8 bases, J lost 3 bases, and 7 bases stayed unmatched. CDR3 sequence reads: CASYPGQGHYEQYF. The DNA for the CDR3 is TGTGCCAGCTACCCGGGACAGGGGCACTACGAGCAGTACTTC.

The genes are TRBV28 and TRBJ2-2; maybe TRBD1 (6 bases). Trimming took 3 bases from V and 3 from J, leaving 11 bases between them. The CDR3 totals 15 residues. CDR1 is MDHEN and CDR2 is SYDVKM in the germline V gene. The CDR3 reads CASSFNRVDTGELFF. DNA for the CDR3: TGTGCCAGCAGTTTCAACAGGGTTGACACCGGGGAGCTGTTTTTT.

Remarks on this clonotype: A read error may be the cause here, since a much bigger clone is one base away. The chain has TRBV6-1 and TRBJ2-7, with D possibly matching TRBD1 (6 bases). The CDR3 spans 14 residues. Germline V lookup: CDR1 MNHNS, CDR2 SASEGT. Trimming pared 7 bases from V and 6 bases from J, leaving 19 bases between. The CDR3 nucleotides read TGTGCCAGCATTGCAGTGGGACACTCCCTCGAGCAGTACTTC. Amino acid sequence: CASIAVGHSLEQYF.

This clonotype was picked up a small number of times. One end of the junction is discordant with germline, which a read error may explain. The gene calls are TRBV12-3 or TRBV12-4 and TRBJ1-1; 10 bases are shared with TRBD1. The CDR3 has 14 amino acids. The CDR3 here is CASTPGQGNIEAFF. CDR3 nucleotide sequence: TGTGCCAGCACCCCGGGACAGGGGAACATTGAAGCTTTCTTT.

In regard to this clonotype: One base away lies a much larger clone, so this may be a sequencing read error. The chain combines TRBV11-2 with TRBJ2-7, with D perhaps TRBD2 (5 bases). The CDR3 sequence is 12 residues long. Germline CDR1 reads SGHAT; CDR2 reads FQNNGV. Here the CDR3 reads CANSPEDGLQYF. CDR3 nucleotide sequence: TGTGCCAACAGCCCGGAGGACGGGTTGCAGTACTTC.

The chain joins TRBV12-3 or TRBV12-4 to TRBJ2-5; D gene ambiguous. Trimming shortened V by 1 base and J by 5 bases, and 14 bases separated the two germline ends. This CDR3 spans 15 amino acids. CDR3 protein: CASSLGVEPGETQYF. The CDR3 DNA follows: TGTGCCAGCAGTTTAGGAGTGGAGCCTGGGGAGACCCAGTACTTC.

In the case of this clonotype: This may stem from a read error, because a much larger clone lies one nucleotide away. CDR3 amino acids: CSVEDRLAGIDTQYF. The DNA for the CDR3 is TGCAGCGTTGAAGATCGGCTAGCGGGCATAGATACGCAGTATTTT. The genes are TRBV29-1 and TRBJ2-3; TRBD2 matches 8 bases. CDR1 and CDR2 from the germline V gene are SQVTM and ANQGSEA. The length of the CDR3 is 15 residues. V shed 0 bases, J shed 5 bases, and the junction held 7 bases outside the gene matches.

This chain links TRBV29-1 with TRBJ2-3; D not certain. The germline V and J ends were trimmed by 5 bases and 4 bases, with 7 bases remaining between them. Looked up from germline, CDR1 is SQVTM and CDR2 is ANQGSEA. This CDR3 is built from 11 residues. The CDR3 bases are TGCAGCGTTCAAAGGGCAGATACGCAGTATTTT. Translated, it gives CSVQRADTQYF.

The J gene is TRBJ1-5, the V gene TRBV10-3; no reliable D call. V dropped 0 bases and J dropped 6 bases, with 3 bases sitting between them. The CDR3 totals 12 residues. CDR1 ENHRY and CDR2 SYGVKD come from the germline V gene. CDR3 DNA: TGTGCCATCAGTGAGTCTGGTCAGCCCCAGCATTTT. Translated: CAISESGQPQHF.

This clonotype was counted once. The V call is TRBV5-1, the J call TRBJ2-4, with 9 nucleotides matching TRBD1. Germline V gives CDR1 SGHRS, CDR2 YFSETQ. The CDR3 runs 12 residues. V lost 4 bases to trimming and J lost 9 bases; unmatched junction nucleotides: 2. CDR3 region: CASSEDRGIQYF. The CDR3 DNA sequence: TGCGCCAGCAGCGAGGACAGGGGCATTCAGTACTTC.

The chain joins TRBV12-3 or TRBV12-4 to TRBJ2-7; 7 nucleotides align to TRBD2. The CDR3 covers 16 residues. J was trimmed by 4 bases and V by 5 bases; bases with no gene match: 14. The CDR3 loop is CASSLLSLGRGYEQYF. CDR3 DNA sequence: TGTGCCAGCAGTCTCCTTAGCCTAGGGAGGGGATACGAGCAGTACTTC.

Remarks on this clonotype: Just one base apart from a much larger clone, this may be a read error. The chain is built from TRBV29-1 and TRBJ2-2; TRBD2 matches at 8 bases. The CDR3 runs to 17 residues. Trimming removed 1 base from V and 0 bases from J; junction bases left unmatched: 7. Germline V gene lookup returns CDR1 SQVTM and CDR2 ANQGSEA. The CDR3: CSVEGSGSSPNTGELFF. The CDR3 DNA reads TGCAGCGTTGAAGGCAGCGGGAGTTCTCCGAACACCGGGGAGCTGTTTTTT.

The V gene is TRBV6-6, the J gene TRBJ2-2; D is ambiguous. This CDR3 is 15 amino acids long. Germline V gives CDR1 MNHNY, CDR2 SVGAGI (reference sequence). Deletions cut 5 bases from V and 4 bases from J, with 14 bases between. The CDR3 coding sequence is TGTGCCAGCAGTGCACCCCCCCAGGCCACCGGGGAGCTGTTTTTT. Its translation is CASSAPPQATGELFF.

This clonotype appeared a single time. The V gene is TRBV7-9, the J gene TRBJ2-1; 8 nucleotides line up with TRBD1. V lost 4 bases to trimming and J lost 4 bases; unmatched junction nucleotides: 3. Germline loops: CDR1 SEHNR, CDR2 FQNEAQ (reference sequence). The CDR3 is 14 amino acids. Here the CDR3 reads CASSYGTGYNEQFF. The CDR3 DNA follows: TGTGCCAGCAGCTACGGGACAGGTTACAATGAGCAGTTCTTC.

In its sample, this clonotype was seen a few times. CDR3 sequence: CASSLEENQPQHF. DNA of the CDR3: TGTGCCAGCAGCTTAGAGGAGAATCAGCCCCAGCATTTT. This sequence joins TRBV7-9 and TRBJ1-5; D is unclear. The germline V gene encodes CDR1 SEHNR and CDR2 FQNEAQ (reference sequence). V lost 1 base, J lost 4 bases, and 5 bases lay in between. This CDR3 region has 13 residues.

The CDR3 DNA reads TGTGCCAGCAACTTGTCGCAGGTCGTGCAGTACTTC. It yields the protein CASNLSQVVQYF. The chain is built from TRBV11-2 and TRBJ2-7; no definite D call. Germline V gene data show CDR1 as SGHAT and CDR2 as FQNNGV. The V end was cut by 7 bases, the J end by 9 bases, with 16 bases between. The CDR3 length is 12 residues.

On this clonotype itself: The germline gene is not matched at one end of the junction; a read error may be the cause. V is TRBV10-1 and J is TRBJ1-5; D call uncertain. CDR1 is WNHNN and CDR2 is SYGVQD in the germline V gene (reference sequence). The CDR3 spans 17 residues. In nucleotides, the CDR3 is TGCGCTAGCAGTGAGCCAGGTTGTTCCCCGTTAAATCAGCCCCAGCATTTT. It codes for CASSEPGCSPLNQPQHF.

Comments on this clonotype: A much larger clone is a single base away; this may be a read error. The V gene is TRBV29-1, the J gene TRBJ1-4, with 9 bases identical to TRBD1. This CDR3 comprises 13 residues. Losses at the gene ends were 7 bases for V and 10 bases for J; bases not matched to a gene: 10. The germline gives CDR1 SQVTM, CDR2 ANQGSEA. CDR3 coding DNA: TGCAGCGGGGGACAGGGAGGGCATGGAAAACTGTTTTTT. This translates into CSGGQGGHGKLFF.